The 14 T cell receptor beta chains below come from one sample, sequenced in a study of cytomegalovirus exposure and HLA in healthy donors. The primer mix had 60 Vbeta and 13 Jbeta primers. Profiling relied on immunoSEQ multiplex PCR, and the TCRdb table lists in-frame clones only, not all of them. This table holds over 85,000 clones, around 72% found once. Material for sequencing was PBMCs. The receptors come from a man aged 40-55 years in good health and CMV-seronegative.

The chain uses TRBV19 and TRBJ1-1; 9 nucleotides agree with TRBD1. Germline V gives CDR1 LNHDA, CDR2 SQIVND (reference sequence). The CDR3 has 16 amino acids. With V trimmed by 5 bases and J by 7 bases, 14 bases remained unmatched. The CDR3 bases are TGTGCCAGTAGTGTAAGAACGACAGGGGGAATTAGTGAAGCTTTCTTT. Translating gives CASSVRTTGGISEAFF.

The gene calls are TRBV7-2 and TRBJ2-3, with 7 nucleotides matching TRBD2. Trimming at V came to 1 base and at J to 5 bases, leaving 15 bases not matched to a gene. The CDR3 sequence is 18 residues long. Germline CDR1 is SGHTA and CDR2 is FQGNSA. CDR3 DNA sequence: TGTGCCAGCAGCTTAGAGTACCGGGACTACGAGAAAGGAGATACGCAGTATTTT. Protein: CASSLEYRDYEKGDTQYF. The whole variable domain, remainder taken from reference TRBV7-2 and TRBJ2-3, is GAGVSQSPSNKVTEKGKDVELRCDPISGHTALYWYRQSLGQGLEFLIYFQGNSAPDKSGLPSDRFSAERTGGSVSTLTIQRTQQEDSAVYLCASSLEYRDYEKGDTQYFGPGTRLTVL.

This chain uses TRBV18 with TRBJ2-7; perhaps TRBD2 as D (6 bases). Germline CDR1 reads KGHSH; CDR2 reads LQKENI. The CDR3 contains 12 residues. Trimming shortened V by 3 bases and J by 5 bases, and 8 bases separated the two germline ends. CDR3 residues: CASSPSGDEQYF. In DNA form, the CDR3 reads TGTGCCAGCTCACCGTCGGGGGACGAGCAGTACTTC.

The chain employs TRBV9 and TRBJ2-2; D not resolved. The CDR3 length is 12 residues. V was clipped by 2 bases and J by 6 bases, with 5 bases between them. Germline V lookup: CDR1 SGDLS, CDR2 YYNGEE. The chain's CDR3 is CASSVSPGELFF. DNA for the CDR3: TGTGCCAGCAGCGTGTCTCCCGGGGAGCTGTTTTTT. Full variable domain (rest looked up from reference TRBV9 and TRBJ2-2): DSGVTQTPKHLITATGQRVTLRCSPRSGDLSVYWYQQSLDQGLQFLIQYYNGEERAKGNILERFSAQQFPDLHSELNLSSLELGDSALYFCASSVSPGELFFGEGSRLTVL.

The gene calls are TRBV5-8 and TRBJ1-2, with D perhaps TRBD1 (5 bases). The CDR3 runs to 13 residues. CDR1 is SGHTS, CDR2 YDEGEE, per germline. V was shortened by 3 bases and J by 5 bases, with 11 bases between the two germline ends. The CDR3 DNA reads TGTGCCAGCAGCTCTACCGACAGTTATGGCTACACCTTC. Amino acids: CASSSTDSYGYTF.

This chain joins TRBV2 and TRBJ2-2; D is perhaps TRBD2 (6 bases). With 8 bases removed from V and 1 base from J, the gap between germline ends came to 14 bases. CDR1 SNHLY and CDR2 FYNNEI come from the germline V gene. The CDR3 covers 15 residues. CDR3 in DNA: TGTGCCAGCCACCACCTCGGGGGGAACACCGGGGAGCTGTTTTTT. Translation gives CASHHLGGNTGELFF.

The rearrangement joins TRBV7-2 to TRBJ2-5, with 8 bases identical to TRBD1. Looked up from germline, CDR1 is SGHTA and CDR2 is FQGNSA. The CDR3 totals 15 residues. V trimming: 5 bases; J trimming: 5 bases; junction bases outside the gene matches: 10. The CDR3 coding sequence is TGTGCCAGCAGCGCGGAGGGACAGGTGGGGGAGACCCAGTACTTC. Its protein is CASSAEGQVGETQYF.

This chain uses TRBV5-1 with TRBJ2-2, with 11 bases aligning to TRBD2. Per the germline V gene, CDR1 is SGHRS and CDR2 is YFSETQ. This CDR3 has 15 amino acids. J gave up 7 bases and V 4 bases, and 6 bases lay outside the gene matches. Here the CDR3 reads CASSLLAGDIGELFF. The CDR3 DNA reads as TGCGCCAGCAGCCTACTAGCGGGGGATATCGGGGAGCTGTTTTTT.

This clone was counted only a few times. The J gene is TRBJ1-2, the V gene TRBV4-1; 8 bases line up with TRBD1. The CDR3 is 16 residues long. CDR1 is MGHRA, CDR2 YSYEKL, per germline. Trimming cost V 4 bases and J 7 bases; bases outside gene matches: 14. The CDR3: CASSRGKRTGTSGYTF. Written as DNA, the CDR3 is TGCGCCAGCAGCCGCGGAAAGAGGACAGGGACAAGTGGCTACACCTTC.

J is TRBJ1-1 and V is TRBV19; no clear D. From germline, CDR1 is LNHDA and CDR2 SQIVND (reference sequence). V was cut by 3 bases and J by 3 bases, with 5 bases left in between. The CDR3 is 12 residues long. CDR3 loop: CASSIYDTEAFF. Written as DNA, the CDR3 is TGTGCCAGTAGTATCTATGACACTGAAGCTTTCTTT.

This chain uses TRBV4-1 with TRBJ1-4; possible D gene TRBD1, 5 bases. The CDR3 runs 17 residues. CDR1 and CDR2 (germline): MGHRA, YSYEKL. Trimming took 0 bases from V and 5 from J, leaving 16 bases between them. The CDR3 loop reads CASSQEPIGAENEKLFF. The CDR3 DNA reads as TGCGCCAGCAGCCAAGAACCAATTGGGGCGGAAAATGAAAAACTGTTTTTT.

The rearrangement links TRBV5-6 to TRBJ1-2; tentative D call: TRBD1 (6 bases). The CDR3 runs 14 residues. Per the germline V gene, CDR1 is SGHDT and CDR2 is YYEEEE. The germline V and J ends were trimmed by 1 base and 4 bases, with 11 bases remaining between them. CDR3 loop: CASSLLGAGYGYTF. For the CDR3, the DNA is TGTGCCAGCAGCTTGTTGGGGGCTGGCTATGGCTACACCTTC. The full variable domain, in which reference TRBV5-6 and TRBJ1-2 provide the parts outside the CDR3, is DAGVTQSPTHLIKTRGQQVTLRCSPKSGHDTVSWYQQALGQGPQFIFQYYEEEERQRGNFPDRFSGHQFPNYSSELNVNALLLGDSALYLCASSLLGAGYGYTFGSGTRLTVV.

The chain combines TRBV7-9 with TRBJ2-5; D may be TRBD2 (5 bases). The V end was cut by 6 bases, the J end by 3 bases, with 11 bases between. Germline CDR1 and CDR2: SEHNR and FQNEAQ (reference sequence). The CDR3 totals 13 residues. In DNA, the CDR3 is TGTGCCAGCAGAAATCTAGCTAAAGAGACCCAGTACTTC. It specifies CASRNLAKETQYF.

This clone was counted once. CDR3 sequence (DNA): TGTGCCAGCAGTCCCGACAGGGAGTCCTACAATGAGCAGTTCTTC. This gives the protein CASSPDRESYNEQFF. V gene TRBV6-5 combines with J gene TRBJ2-1, with 7 positions matching TRBD1. J was trimmed by 1 base and V by 5 bases; bases with no gene match: 5. Germline V gene lookup returns CDR1 MNHEY and CDR2 SVGAGI. This CDR3 comprises 15 residues.